These T cell receptor beta chains were read from a single sample in a study of blood T cell repertoires in COVID-19. Sequencing was performed with immunoSEQ multiplex PCR; in TCRdb, only in-frame clones are kept and a portion is missing. The sample records roughly 70,000 clones, 65% to 90% being singletons. The sequenced sample consisted of peripheral blood. These receptors came from a man older than 75 with COVID-19, enrolled during active disease. Both conserved end residues are part of each CDR3. A D gene is named only where the DNA matches it firmly. Clone sizes are given selectively: once, few, many, or a class where the clone is expanded.

d_call	j_call	v_call	clone_size	cdr3_aa	cdr3_nt
TRBD1	TRBJ2-1	TRBV9	once	CASSVDRGMNEQFF	TGTGCCAGCAGCGTAGACAGGGGGATGAATGAGCAGTTCTTC
TRBD1	TRBJ1-2	TRBV7-9	NA	CASSDPGQRGYGYTF	TGTGCCAGCAGCGACCCGGGACAGAGGGGGTATGGCTACACCTTC
NA	TRBJ1-1	TRBV10-3	NA	CAISESSGTEAFF	TGTGCCATCAGTGAGTCTTCCGGCACTGAAGCTTTCTTT
NA	TRBJ1-2	TRBV6-5	NA	CASSYRDFYGYTF	TGTGCCAGCAGTTACCGAGATTTCTATGGCTACACCTTC
NA	TRBJ1-2	TRBV2	NA	CASRDSLGGNGYTF	TGTGCCAGCAGGGACTCTTTGGGGGGAAATGGCTACACCTTC
TRBD1	TRBJ1-3	TRBV10-3	NA	CATGGGPTGKRSGNTIYF	TGTGCCACCGGGGGCGGGCCGACAGGGAAAAGGTCTGGAAACACCATATATTTT
NA	TRBJ2-7	TRBV10-3	NA	CAISGPGTTGSEQYF	TGTGCCATCAGTGGCCCCGGGACAACGGGGTCCGAGCAGTACTTC
TRBD1	TRBJ2-5	TRBV12-3/TRBV12-4	NA	CASSSLQGETQYF	TGTGCCAGCAGTTCGTTACAGGGGGAGACCCAGTACTTC
TRBD1	TRBJ1-4	TRBV7-2	NA	CASSFWDRATEKLFF	TGTGCCAGCAGCTTTTGGGACAGGGCTACTGAAAAACTGTTTTTT
NA	TRBJ1-6	TRBV7-6	NA	CASSSYNSPLHF	TGTGCCAGCAGCTCATATAATTCACCCCTCCACTTT
NA	TRBJ2-2	TRBV5-1	NA	CASSLSGVNTGELFF	TGCGCCAGCAGCCTCAGCGGAGTTAACACCGGGGAGCTGTTTTTT
TRBD1	TRBJ1-1	TRBV7-9	NA	CASSLGTGVRTEAFF	TGTGCCAGCAGCTTAGGGACAGGGGTTAGGACTGAAGCTTTCTTT
TRBD2	TRBJ2-3	TRBV12-3/TRBV12-4	once	CASRSGTSVSF	TGTGCCAGCAGGTCCGGGACTAGCGTGTCTTTT
TRBD1	TRBJ2-3	TRBV15	NA	CATSRGVGTVTTDTQYF	TGTGCCACCAGCAGAGGAGTTGGGACAGTAACCACAGATACGCAGTATTTT
TRBD1	TRBJ2-1	TRBV7-6	NA	CASSDRTGPRHEQFF	TGTGCCAGCAGCGACCGGACAGGGCCTCGGCATGAGCAGTTCTTC
NA	TRBJ2-7	TRBV9	NA	CASSVGGTHSYEQYF	TGTGCCAGCAGCGTAGGTGGGACACATTCCTACGAGCAGTACTTC
TRBD1	TRBJ1-2	TRBV7-8	NA	CASSTTGGASYGYTF	TGTGCCAGCAGCACTACAGGGGGCGCGAGCTATGGCTACACCTTC
NA	TRBJ1-1	TRBV4-3	few	CASSQDLAVSGGWTEAFF	TGCGCCAGCAGCCAAGATCTGGCGGTTTCGGGGGGGTGGACTGAAGCTTTCTTT
NA	TRBJ1-1	TRBV5-1	NA	CASSFQENTEAFF	TGCGCCAGCAGCTTCCAGGAGAACACTGAAGCTTTCTTT
NA	TRBJ1-5	TRBV10-3	NA	CAISELGPGPNQPQHF	TGTGCCATCAGTGAGCTGGGGCCCGGTCCCAATCAGCCCCAGCATTTT
TRBD1	TRBJ1-1	TRBV6-5	once	CATTPQDRVGTEAFF	TGTGCCACCACACCCCAGGACAGGGTTGGCACTGAAGCTTTCTTT
TRBD1	TRBJ2-1	TRBV6-6	NA	CASSPYGQGKQFF	TGTGCCAGCAGCCCATACGGACAGGGGAAGCAGTTCTTC
NA	TRBJ2-7	TRBV19	NA	CASSIASGGYEQYF	TGTGCCAGTAGTATAGCAAGCGGCGGCTACGAGCAGTACTTC
NA	TRBJ2-1	TRBV7-8	NA	CASSLSGEQFF	TGTGCCAGCAGCCTGAGTGGTGAGCAGTTCTTC
NA	TRBJ2-7	TRBV7-9	NA	CASTSGWGELSSYEQYF	TGTGCCAGCACCTCAGGTTGGGGGGAGCTGAGCTCCTACGAGCAGTACTTC
TRBD1	TRBJ1-4	TRBV14	NA	CASSQRQGGTNEKLFF	TGTGCCAGCAGCCAACGTCAGGGGGGCACTAATGAAAAACTGTTTTTT
NA	TRBJ1-2	TRBV18	once	CASSPPGSAQRGYGYTF	TGTGCCAGCTCACCACCGGGTTCAGCCCAACGGGGCTATGGCTACACCTTC
TRBD2	TRBJ2-1	TRBV7-2	NA	CASSWGTSRYEQFF	TGTGCCAGCAGCTGGGGGACTAGCAGGTATGAGCAGTTCTTC
NA	TRBJ1-2	TRBV19	NA	CASRRSSQGHGYTF	TGTGCCAGTAGGCGATCATCTCAGGGTCACGGCTACACCTTC
NA	TRBJ2-3	TRBV7-9	NA	CASSPTYGADTQYF	TGTGCCAGCAGCCCGACGTACGGGGCAGATACGCAGTATTTT
NA	TRBJ1-5	TRBV4-3	few	CASSLSLNQPQHF	TGCGCCAGCAGCCTATCTCTGAATCAGCCCCAGCATTTT
NA	TRBJ2-1	TRBV5-1	NA	CASSLATAGDEQFF	TGCGCCAGCAGCTTGGCCACAGCCGGCGATGAGCAGTTCTTC
TRBD1	TRBJ2-7	TRBV7-8	NA	CASSLGQGGAEQYF	TGTGCCAGCAGCCTCGGACAGGGTGGCGCCGAGCAGTACTTC
NA	TRBJ2-7	TRBV6-5	NA	CASSYRQGVDEQYF	TGTGCCAGCAGTTACCGGCAGGGCGTCGACGAGCAGTACTTC
TRBD1	TRBJ2-1	TRBV5-4	NA	CASSWDRDREFF	TGTGCCAGCAGCTGGGACCGGGACAGAGAGTTCTTC
TRBD1	TRBJ2-5	TRBV11-2	NA	CASSPYRDRHQETQYF	TGTGCCAGCAGCCCCTACCGGGACAGGCACCAAGAGACCCAGTACTTC
TRBD1	TRBJ1-4	TRBV20-1	NA	CSASPPGTATNEKLFF	TGCAGTGCTAGTCCTCCAGGGACAGCAACTAATGAAAAACTGTTTTTT
TRBD1	TRBJ1-4	TRBV3-1/TRBV3-2	NA	CASSQGTGRGEKLFF	TGTGCCAGCAGCCAGGGGACAGGGAGGGGTGAAAAACTGTTTTTT
NA	TRBJ2-1	TRBV19	NA	CASSPRDSRGEQFF	TGTGCCAGTAGCCCCCGGGACTCCCGGGGGGAGCAGTTCTTC
NA	TRBJ1-2	TRBV3-1/TRBV3-2	NA	CASSQGGNQDYTF	TGTGCCAGCAGCCAGGGGGGGAATCAGGACTACACCTTC
NA	TRBJ1-2	TRBV27	NA	CASSLSQANYGYTF	TGTGCCAGCAGTTTATCCCAGGCTAACTATGGCTACACCTTC
TRBD2	TRBJ2-1	TRBV3-1/TRBV3-2	NA	CASSRTGLAGAKALNEQFF	TGTGCCAGCAGCCGAACAGGACTAGCGGGGGCCAAGGCGCTCAATGAGCAGTTCTTC
NA	TRBJ2-1	TRBV13	NA	CASSLLGGVYNEQFF	TGTGCCAGCAGCCTTCTAGGGGGGGTTTACAATGAGCAGTTCTTC
TRBD1	TRBJ2-3	TRBV2	NA	CASRRQGAIRDTQYF	TGTGCCAGCAGACGACAGGGGGCCATCAGGGATACGCAGTATTTT
TRBD2	TRBJ2-5	TRBV25-1	NA	CASSEPGLAGARTQYF	TGTGCCAGCAGTGAACCGGGACTAGCGGGGGCACGGACCCAGTACTTC
TRBD1	TRBJ1-1	TRBV7-8	NA	CASSPLDRGMLEAFF	TGTGCCAGCAGCCCATTGGACAGGGGGATGCTTGAAGCTTTCTTT
NA	TRBJ1-4	TRBV7-8	NA	CASSPIREFNNEKLFF	TGTGCCAGCAGCCCCATCCGCGAGTTTAATAATGAAAAACTGTTTTTT
NA	TRBJ1-1	TRBV5-1	NA	CASSVDPGGTEAFF	TGCGCCAGCAGCGTGGACCCGGGAGGAACTGAAGCTTTCTTT
NA	TRBJ2-6	TRBV9	NA	CASSATGTVSGANVLTF	TGTGCCAGCAGCGCGACAGGTACGGTCTCTGGGGCCAACGTCCTGACTTTC
TRBD1	TRBJ1-1	TRBV19	NA	CASSKRTGDKMNTEAFF	TGTGCCAGTAGTAAGCGGACAGGTGATAAGATGAACACTGAAGCTTTCTTT
NA	TRBJ1-1	TRBV7-3	NA	CASSLQGEGTEAFF	TGTGCCAGCAGCTTACAAGGGGAGGGTACTGAAGCTTTCTTT
TRBD1	TRBJ1-1	TRBV5-6	once	CASSLRQGGRAFF	TGTGCCAGCAGCCTGAGACAGGGCGGCCGAGCTTTCTTT
TRBD1	TRBJ1-3	TRBV7-8	NA	CASSSSGTGLGNTIYF	TGTGCCAGCAGCTCCTCCGGGACAGGGTTGGGAAACACCATATATTTT